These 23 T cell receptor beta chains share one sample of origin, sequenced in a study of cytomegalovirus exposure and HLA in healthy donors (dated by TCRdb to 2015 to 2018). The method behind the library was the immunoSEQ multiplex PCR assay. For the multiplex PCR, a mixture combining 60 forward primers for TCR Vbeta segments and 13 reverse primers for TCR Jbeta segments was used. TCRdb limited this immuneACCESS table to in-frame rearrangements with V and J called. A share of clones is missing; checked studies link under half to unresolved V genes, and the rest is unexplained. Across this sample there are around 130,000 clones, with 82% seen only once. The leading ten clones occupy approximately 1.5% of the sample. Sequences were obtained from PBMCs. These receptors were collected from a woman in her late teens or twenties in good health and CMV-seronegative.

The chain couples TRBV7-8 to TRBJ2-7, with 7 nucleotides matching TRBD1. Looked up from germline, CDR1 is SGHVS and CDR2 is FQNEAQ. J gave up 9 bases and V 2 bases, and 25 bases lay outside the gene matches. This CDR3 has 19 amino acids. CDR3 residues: CASSLQWAGGASGTMGQYF. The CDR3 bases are TGTGCCAGCAGCTTACAGTGGGCAGGGGGAGCTTCTGGTACTATGGGGCAGTACTTC.

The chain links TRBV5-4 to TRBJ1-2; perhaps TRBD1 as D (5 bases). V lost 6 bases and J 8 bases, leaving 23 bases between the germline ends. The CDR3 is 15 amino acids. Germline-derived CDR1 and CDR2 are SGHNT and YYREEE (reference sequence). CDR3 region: CASKGLGGPQEGYTF. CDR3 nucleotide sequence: TGTGCCAGCAAGGGACTGGGAGGCCCCCAGGAGGGCTACACCTTC.

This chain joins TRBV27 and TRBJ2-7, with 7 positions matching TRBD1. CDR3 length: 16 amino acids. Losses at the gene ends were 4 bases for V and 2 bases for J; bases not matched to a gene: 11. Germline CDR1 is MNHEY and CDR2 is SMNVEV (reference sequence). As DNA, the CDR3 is TGTGCCAGCAGTTCCTCTACAGGGGAGAATACCTACGAGCAGTACTTC. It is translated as CASSSSTGENTYEQYF.

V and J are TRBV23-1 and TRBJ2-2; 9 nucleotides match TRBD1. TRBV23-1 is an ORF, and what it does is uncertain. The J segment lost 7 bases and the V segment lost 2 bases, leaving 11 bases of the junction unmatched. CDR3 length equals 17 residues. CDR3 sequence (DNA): TGCGCCAGCAGTCAAGGAATTTTAGGACAGGGGCACGGGGAGCTGTTTTTT. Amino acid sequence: CASSQGILGQGHGELFF.

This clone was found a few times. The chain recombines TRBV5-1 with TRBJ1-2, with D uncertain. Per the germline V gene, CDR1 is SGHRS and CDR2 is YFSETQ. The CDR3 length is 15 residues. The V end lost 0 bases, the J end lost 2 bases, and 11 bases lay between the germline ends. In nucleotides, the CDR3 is TGCGCCAGCAGCTTGGAGCCAGAGCGAAACTATGGCTACACCTTC. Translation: CASSLEPERNYGYTF.

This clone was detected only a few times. CDR3 region: CASTRGTGVYEQYF. CDR3 DNA: TGTGCCAGCACCAGGGGGACAGGAGTCTACGAGCAGTACTTC. The J gene is TRBJ2-7, the V gene TRBV6-5; TRBD1 aligns across 8 bases. The CDR3 covers 14 residues. After removal of 7 bases from V and 3 bases from J, the junction contained 8 bases not matched to a gene. Germline CDR1 MNHEY, CDR2 SVGAGI.

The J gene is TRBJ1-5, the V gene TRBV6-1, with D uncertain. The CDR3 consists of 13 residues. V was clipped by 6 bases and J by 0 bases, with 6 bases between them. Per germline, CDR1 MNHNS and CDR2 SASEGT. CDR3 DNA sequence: TGTGCCAGCAGCTTAAATAGCAATCAGCCCCAGCATTTT. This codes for CASSLNSNQPQHF.

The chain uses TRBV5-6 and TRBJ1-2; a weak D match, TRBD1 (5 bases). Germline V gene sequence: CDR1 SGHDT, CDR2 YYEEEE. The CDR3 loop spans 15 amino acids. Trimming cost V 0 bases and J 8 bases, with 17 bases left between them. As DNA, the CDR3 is TGTGCCAGCAGCTTGGTTCGGGACCGGGCGGGAGGCTACACCTTC. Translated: CASSLVRDRAGGYTF.

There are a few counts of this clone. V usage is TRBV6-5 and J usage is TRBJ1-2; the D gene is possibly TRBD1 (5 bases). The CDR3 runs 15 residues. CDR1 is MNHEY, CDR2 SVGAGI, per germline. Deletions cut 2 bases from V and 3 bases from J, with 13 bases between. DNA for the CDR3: TGTGCCAGCAGTTACCTCGGTGGGGCCGACTATGGCTACACCTTC. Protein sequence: CASSYLGGADYGYTF.

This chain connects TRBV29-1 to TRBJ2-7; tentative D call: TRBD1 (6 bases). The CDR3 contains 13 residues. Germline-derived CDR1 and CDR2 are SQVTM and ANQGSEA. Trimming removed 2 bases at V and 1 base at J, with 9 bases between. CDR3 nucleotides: TGCAGCGTTGAAAAACAGGGATCCTACGAGCAGTACTTC. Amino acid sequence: CSVEKQGSYEQYF.

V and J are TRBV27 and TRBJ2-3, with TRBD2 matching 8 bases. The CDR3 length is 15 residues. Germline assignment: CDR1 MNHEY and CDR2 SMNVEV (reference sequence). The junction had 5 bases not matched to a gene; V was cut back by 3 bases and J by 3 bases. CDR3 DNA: TGTGCCAGCAGTTTTCGGACTAGCAGAACAGATACGCAGTATTTT. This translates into CASSFRTSRTDTQYF.

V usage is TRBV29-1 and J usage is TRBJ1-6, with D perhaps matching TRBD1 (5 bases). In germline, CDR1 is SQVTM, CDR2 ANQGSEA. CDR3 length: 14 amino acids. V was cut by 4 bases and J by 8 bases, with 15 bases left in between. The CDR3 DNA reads TGCAGCGTTGCTTGGGGCGCTGAGGATTCACCCCTCCACTTT. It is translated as CSVAWGAEDSPLHF. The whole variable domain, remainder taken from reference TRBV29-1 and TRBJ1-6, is SAVISQKPSRDICQRGTSLTIQCQVDSQVTMMFWYRQQPGQSLTLIATANQGSEATYESGFVIDKFPISRPNLTFSTLTVSNMSPEDSSIYLCSVAWGAEDSPLHFGNGTRLTVT.

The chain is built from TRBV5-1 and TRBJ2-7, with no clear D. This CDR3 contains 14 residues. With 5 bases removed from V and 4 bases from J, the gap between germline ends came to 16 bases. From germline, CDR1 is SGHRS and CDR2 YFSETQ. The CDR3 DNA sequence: TGCGCCAGCAGGGCCGGGTCCGGCCAATACGAGCAGTACTTC. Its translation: CASRAGSGQYEQYF.

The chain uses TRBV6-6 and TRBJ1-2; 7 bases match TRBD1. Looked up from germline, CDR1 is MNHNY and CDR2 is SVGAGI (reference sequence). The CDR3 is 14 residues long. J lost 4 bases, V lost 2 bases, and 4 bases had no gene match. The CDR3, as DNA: TGTGCCAGCAGTTACACGGGACAGATCTATGGCTACACCTTC. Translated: CASSYTGQIYGYTF.

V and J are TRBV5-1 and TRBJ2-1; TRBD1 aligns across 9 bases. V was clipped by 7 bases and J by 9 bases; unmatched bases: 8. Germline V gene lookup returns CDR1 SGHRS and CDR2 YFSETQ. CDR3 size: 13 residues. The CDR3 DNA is TGCGCCAGCGGTGCCGGGACAGGGAGTGAGCAGTTCTTC. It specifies CASGAGTGSEQFF.

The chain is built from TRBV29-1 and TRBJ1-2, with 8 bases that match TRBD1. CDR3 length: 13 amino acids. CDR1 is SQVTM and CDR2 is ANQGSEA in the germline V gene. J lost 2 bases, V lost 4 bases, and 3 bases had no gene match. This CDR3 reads CSVVTGGNYGYTF. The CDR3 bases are TGCAGCGTTGTCACAGGGGGAAACTATGGCTACACCTTC.

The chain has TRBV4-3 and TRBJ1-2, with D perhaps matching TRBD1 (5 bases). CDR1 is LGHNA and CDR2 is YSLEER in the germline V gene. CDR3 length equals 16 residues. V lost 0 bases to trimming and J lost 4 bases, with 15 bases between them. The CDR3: CASSQDGGSRGYGYTF. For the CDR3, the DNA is TGCGCCAGCAGCCAAGATGGGGGGAGCAGAGGCTATGGCTACACCTTC.

CDR3 nucleotides: TGTGCCAGCAGCCCCGGACTAGCGCCTACAGATACGCAGTATTTT. The encoded protein is CASSPGLAPTDTQYF. The V gene is TRBV7-9, the J gene TRBJ2-3, with 9 nucleotides matching TRBD2. V was clipped by 5 bases and J by 3 bases; unmatched bases: 6. This CDR3 comprises 15 residues. Germline loops: CDR1 SEHNR, CDR2 FQNEAQ (reference sequence).

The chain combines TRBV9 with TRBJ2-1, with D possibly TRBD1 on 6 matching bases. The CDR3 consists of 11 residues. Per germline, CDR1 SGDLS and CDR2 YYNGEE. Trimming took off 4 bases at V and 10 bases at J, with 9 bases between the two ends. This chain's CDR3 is CASSPGTEQFF. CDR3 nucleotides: TGTGCCAGCAGCCCCGGGACAGAGCAGTTCTTC.

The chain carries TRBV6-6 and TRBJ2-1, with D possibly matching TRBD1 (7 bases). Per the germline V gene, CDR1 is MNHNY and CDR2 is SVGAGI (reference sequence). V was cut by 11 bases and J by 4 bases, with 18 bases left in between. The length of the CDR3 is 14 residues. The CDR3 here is CAASRGAVYNEQFF. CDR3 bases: TGTGCCGCAAGCAGGGGGGCTGTTTACAATGAGCAGTTCTTC.

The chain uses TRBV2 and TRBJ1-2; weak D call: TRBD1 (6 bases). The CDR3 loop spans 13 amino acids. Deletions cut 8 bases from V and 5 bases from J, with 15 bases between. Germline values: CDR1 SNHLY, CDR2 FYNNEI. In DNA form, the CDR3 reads TGTGCCAGCGGGGGGGCAGGGAAGTATGGCTACACCTTC. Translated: CASGGAGKYGYTF.

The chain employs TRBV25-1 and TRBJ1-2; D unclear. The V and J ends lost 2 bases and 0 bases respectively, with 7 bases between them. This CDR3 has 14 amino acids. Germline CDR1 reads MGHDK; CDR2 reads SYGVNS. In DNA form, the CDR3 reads TGTGCCAGCAGTGAAACAGCCTCTAACTATGGCTACACCTTC. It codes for CASSETASNYGYTF.

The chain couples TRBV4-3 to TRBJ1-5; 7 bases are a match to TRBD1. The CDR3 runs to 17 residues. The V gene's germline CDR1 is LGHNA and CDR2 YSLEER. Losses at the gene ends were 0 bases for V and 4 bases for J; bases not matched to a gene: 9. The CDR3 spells CASSQDRQGVGNQPQHF. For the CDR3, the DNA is TGCGCCAGCAGCCAAGATAGGCAGGGGGTCGGGAATCAGCCCCAGCATTTT.